This TCR beta chain emerged from a study of OX40 agonist ivuxolimab in advanced cancers. The germline V gene has CDR1 LNHDA and CDR2 SQIVND (reference sequence). Losses at the gene ends were 9 bases for V and 2 bases for J; bases not matched to a gene: 9. CDR3 length equals 17 residues. Clones were read by immunoSEQ multiplex PCR, and TCRdb kept only the in-frame ones, dropping some. This sample has about 25,000 clones, with 80% to 90% found just once. Source: CD4+ or CD8+ T cells sorted from blood, taken in a trial of the OX40 agonist ivuxolimab. The clonotype originates from an adult with an advanced solid tumor such as melanoma, head and neck, liver or kidney cancer. The rearrangement joins TRBV19 to TRBJ2-1; 14 bases fit TRBD2. CDR3 loop: CASTTSGGVVTYNEQFF. The DNA for the CDR3 is TGTGCCAGCACGACTAGCGGGGGGGTTGTAACCTACAATGAGCAGTTCTTC.